The rows below give T cell receptor beta chains drawn from one sample of a study of a mutant IDH1 vaccine in newly diagnosed glioma. For these receptors, no antigen is known. Some clones are missing from TCRdb's copy, which holds only in-frame ones; the method was immunoSEQ multiplex PCR. The repertoire consists of 35,000 to 55,000 clones, with 81% occurring once and the leading ten covering about 4.5%. The sample in question was PBMCs, obtained from a glioma patient whose treatment included an IDH1 peptide vaccine. Every receptor here comes from a middle-aged woman with glioma. Some clones in this sample may be carry-over from other donors' samples. The conserved cysteine and the conserved F or W are not part of the CDR3 here. D genes are given only for firm matches. Clone size is not always given. Where it is, it says once, few, many or a class for expanded clones.

cdr3_length: 17; clone_size: few; v_call: TRBV2; d_call: .; cdr3_aa: ASRRWVSARDRNTGELF
cdr3_length: 13; clone_size: .; v_call: TRBV14; d_call: .; cdr3_aa: ASSQEYSSYYGYT
cdr3_length: 14; clone_size: .; v_call: TRBV18; d_call: .; cdr3_aa: ASSPRTGRGYNEQF
cdr3_length: 13; clone_size: .; v_call: TRBV2; d_call: .; cdr3_aa: ASSVSQGRTGELF
cdr3_length: 12; clone_size: .; v_call: TRBV4-2; d_call: .; cdr3_aa: ASSQDRGMEAQH
cdr3_length: 14; clone_size: .; v_call: TRBV11-2; d_call: TRBD2; cdr3_aa: ASSAGLAGALNEQF
cdr3_length: 14; clone_size: .; v_call: TRBV2; d_call: .; cdr3_aa: ASSKERTPSYNEQF
cdr3_length: 9; clone_size: few; v_call: TRBV20-1; d_call: .; cdr3_aa: SASKDSEAF
cdr3_length: 10; clone_size: few; v_call: TRBV5-1; d_call: .; cdr3_aa: ASSPGRLGAF
cdr3_length: 13; clone_size: once; v_call: TRBV4-1; d_call: TRBD2; cdr3_aa: ASSQARTSGYEQY
cdr3_length: 14; clone_size: once; v_call: TRBV5-1; d_call: TRBD2; cdr3_aa: ASSPIAGGPSGELF
cdr3_length: 12; clone_size: .; v_call: TRBV28; d_call: .; cdr3_aa: ASSFRGRGQPQH
cdr3_length: 13; clone_size: .; v_call: TRBV7-2; d_call: TRBD2; cdr3_aa: ASSSITGGYNEQY
cdr3_length: 10; clone_size: few; v_call: TRBV9; d_call: .; cdr3_aa: ASSPGENTIY
cdr3_length: 9; clone_size: .; v_call: TRBV19; d_call: .; cdr3_aa: ASHTGGELF
cdr3_length: 14; clone_size: .; v_call: TRBV4-1; d_call: .; cdr3_aa: ASSQGNMGGFGTQY
cdr3_length: 14; clone_size: .; v_call: TRBV6-4; d_call: .; cdr3_aa: ASSVGAANNLGELF
cdr3_length: 14; clone_size: .; v_call: TRBV15; d_call: .; cdr3_aa: ATSRDKSRSGNTIY
cdr3_length: 12; clone_size: .; v_call: TRBV6-5; d_call: .; cdr3_aa: ASTSPGGQETQY
cdr3_length: 13; clone_size: .; v_call: TRBV6-5; d_call: .; cdr3_aa: ASSQDSPDNSPLH
cdr3_length: 15; clone_size: .; v_call: TRBV5-1; d_call: .; cdr3_aa: ASRQRPVNSPKNIQY
cdr3_length: 14; clone_size: .; v_call: TRBV19; d_call: .; cdr3_aa: ASSWDGEAAGNTIY
cdr3_length: 9; clone_size: .; v_call: TRBV2; d_call: TRBD1; cdr3_aa: ASMTGEKLF
cdr3_length: 11; clone_size: .; v_call: TRBV6-5; d_call: .; cdr3_aa: ASSYGSNEKLF
cdr3_length: 13; clone_size: .; v_call: TRBV7-9; d_call: TRBD1; cdr3_aa: ASSLMTGSENEQY
cdr3_length: 13; clone_size: .; v_call: TRBV7-2; d_call: TRBD2; cdr3_aa: ASSLNAGGQETQY
cdr3_length: 9; clone_size: .; v_call: TRBV20-1; d_call: .; cdr3_aa: SGQAEGELF
cdr3_length: 14; clone_size: .; v_call: TRBV7-2; d_call: .; cdr3_aa: ASSSPYRVGNTEAF
cdr3_length: 13; clone_size: .; v_call: TRBV9; d_call: .; cdr3_aa: ASSTQDRGTDTQY
cdr3_length: 13; clone_size: .; v_call: TRBV7-2; d_call: .; cdr3_aa: ASSPRAGVSYEQY
cdr3_length: 15; clone_size: once; v_call: TRBV11-2; d_call: .; cdr3_aa: ASSPGDAFFSNQPQH
cdr3_length: 15; clone_size: .; v_call: TRBV21-1; d_call: .; cdr3_aa: ASSKAPTGTGNQPQH
cdr3_length: 13; clone_size: once; v_call: TRBV6-6; d_call: TRBD2; cdr3_aa: ASKLAGGRHNEQF
cdr3_length: 15; clone_size: .; v_call: TRBV5-4; d_call: .; cdr3_aa: ASSFGSRMSGANVLT
cdr3_length: 11; clone_size: medium-sized; v_call: TRBV7-7; d_call: .; cdr3_aa: ASSRDLNTEAF
cdr3_length: 12; clone_size: .; v_call: TRBV29-1; d_call: .; cdr3_aa: SVVDYFSGDTQY
cdr3_length: 12; clone_size: .; v_call: TRBV6-5; d_call: .; cdr3_aa: ASRRLGGDGTQY
cdr3_length: 11; clone_size: few; v_call: TRBV28; d_call: TRBD1; cdr3_aa: ASRTQGSYGYT
cdr3_length: 13; clone_size: .; v_call: TRBV9; d_call: .; cdr3_aa: ASSRLKGLYNEQF
cdr3_length: 10; clone_size: few; v_call: TRBV27; d_call: .; cdr3_aa: ASRERQSEAF
cdr3_length: 9; clone_size: .; v_call: TRBV13; d_call: TRBD1; cdr3_aa: ASSLQGATY
cdr3_length: 12; clone_size: .; v_call: TRBV5-4; d_call: .; cdr3_aa: ASSEGDEAGELF
cdr3_length: 11; clone_size: .; v_call: TRBV6-1; d_call: .; cdr3_aa: ASSDRVNTEAF
cdr3_length: 13; clone_size: .; v_call: TRBV29-1; d_call: TRBD2; cdr3_aa: SVEGLPSGKNIQY
cdr3_length: 14; clone_size: .; v_call: TRBV7-3; d_call: .; cdr3_aa: ASSSTEGLSTGELF
cdr3_length: 9; clone_size: .; v_call: TRBV4-1; d_call: .; cdr3_aa: ASSQMASYT
cdr3_length: 10; clone_size: .; v_call: TRBV6-5; d_call: .; cdr3_aa: ASSYGFNEQF
cdr3_length: 16; clone_size: .; v_call: TRBV6-4; d_call: TRBD2; cdr3_aa: ASSPGLAGGGGTDTQY
cdr3_length: 11; clone_size: .; v_call: TRBV6-1; d_call: .; cdr3_aa: ASFRGEGSPLH
cdr3_length: 10; clone_size: .; v_call: TRBV10-2; d_call: .; cdr3_aa: ASSPGYNEQF